Listed here are 2 T cell receptor beta chains from one sample, sequenced in a study of OX40 agonist ivuxolimab in advanced cancers. Clones were sequenced by immunoSEQ multiplex PCR, and TCRdb holds only the in-frame ones, with some missing. The sample holds some 62,000 clones, around 85% seen once. The starting material was CD4+ or CD8+ T cells sorted from blood, obtained in a trial of the OX40 agonist ivuxolimab. All receptors derive from an adult with an advanced solid tumor such as melanoma, head and neck, liver or kidney cancer.

The table lists this clone with a few counts. This chain joins TRBV12-5 and TRBJ1-1, with 7 bases fitting TRBD1. V lost 1 base, J lost 10 bases, and 3 bases stayed unmatched. This CDR3 comprises 12 residues. Germline CDR1 reads LGHNT; CDR2 reads FRNRAP. CDR3 protein: CASGLGQGRAFF. As DNA, the CDR3 is TGTGCTAGTGGTTTGGGACAGGGAAGAGCTTTCTTT. Drawing the rest from reference TRBV12-5 and TRBJ1-1, the complete variable domain is DARVTQTPRHKVTEMGQEVTMRCQPILGHNTVFWYRQTMMQGLELLAYFRNRAPLDDSGMPKDRFSAEMPDATLATLKIQPSEPRDSAVYFCASGLGQGRAFFGQGTRLTVV.

The rearrangement links TRBV6-5 to TRBJ2-3; the D is unclear. Germline CDR1 MNHEY, CDR2 SVGAGI. The V and J ends lost 5 bases and 6 bases respectively, with 15 bases between them. This CDR3 comprises 14 residues. CDR3 residues: CASSALSLSDTQYF. The CDR3 DNA reads as TGTGCCAGCAGTGCCCTATCTCTTTCGGATACGCAGTATTTT.